What follows describes a single TCR beta chain. The CDR3 loop spans 14 amino acids. Germline CDR1 is SNHLY and CDR2 is FYNNEI. The germline V and J ends were trimmed by 3 bases and 7 bases, with 10 bases remaining between them. In the study's own analysis: Quantification of nucleated cells was approximated via reference gene primer amplification. Libraries were prepared by immunoSEQ multiplex PCR; TCRdb keeps only in-frame clonotypes and omits some of them. The V and J calls and clone size are taken from that table; D and trimming were inferred from the DNA. The table records about 270,000 clones, about four fifths of them present only once. These data belong to a study of blood T cell repertoires in COVID-19. The overall study: The cDNA or gDNA used as material had been derived from T cells, B-cell-depleted T cells, or PBMCs.

The sample taken for sequencing was peripheral blood. This receptor was identified in a woman in her 50s who had recovered from COVID-19. The V gene is TRBV2, the J gene TRBJ2-6, with D possibly matching TRBD2 (5 bases). This CDR3 reads CASSDTRTANVLTF. CDR3 DNA sequence: TGTGCCAGCAGTGATACTAGGACCGCCAACGTCCTGACTTTC.